Shown below are 12 T cell receptor beta chains from a single sample sequenced in a study of T cells in women clearing cervical HPV infection (dated by TCRdb to the late 2010s). Library preparation was by the immunoSEQ multiplex PCR assay. As stored in TCRdb, this immuneACCESS dataset retains in-frame rearrangements with V and J assigned. A fraction of the clones does not appear; measured against another copy, unresolved V genes explain less than half of the discrepancy, and the remainder lacks a known reason. The table for this sample records over 15,000 clones. The ten largest clones take up about 3.3% of the sample. Sequenced sample: blood buffy coat. Receptor source: a woman aged 18 to 75 with a cervical HPV16 infection that either progressed to CIN3+ or cleared (not recorded which).

A word on this clone: The read ends 3 residues shy of where the CDR3 ends; the end is completed using the germline J gene. This chain connects TRBV14 to TRBJ2-1, with D uncertain. CDR1 and CDR2 from the germline V gene are SGHDN and FVKESK. V lost 4 bases and J 2 bases, leaving 6 bases between the germline ends. This CDR3 is built from 13 residues. The part of the CDR3 DNA that was read is TGTGCCAGCAGCCTAGCCGCCTACAATGAG. It yields the protein CASSLAAYNE. In full, the CDR3 is CASSLAAYNEQFF.

As regards this clone: Read sequence stops 3 residues before the CDR3 end, and the germline J gene provides the missing end. This rearrangement joins TRBV19 to TRBJ1-5; 7 bases are a match to TRBD1. The CDR3 is 15 amino acids. CDR1 and CDR2 from the germline V gene are LNHDA and SQIVND (reference sequence). V lost 0 bases, J lost 6 bases, and 5 bases stayed unmatched. CDR3 in amino acids: CASSIERQGRQPQHF. CDR3 DNA (partial): TGTGCCAGTAGTATAGAGAGACAGGGCCGTCAGCCC.

With respect to this clone: The CDR3 end lies 3 residues beyond the end of the read and is filled in from the germline J gene. The V gene is TRBV18, the J gene TRBJ1-1; D is ambiguous. Between the trimmed V and J ends, which lost 2 bases and 6 bases, there was a span of 13 bases. The CDR3 extends over 14 amino acids. Germline CDR1 is KGHSH and CDR2 is LQKENI. The sequenced CDR3 bases are TGTGCCAGCTCACCAGCCCGACGCGGGGCTGAA. Translation: CASSPARRGAE. The full CDR3 reads CASSPARRGAEAFF. The complete variable domain, with remaining parts taken from reference TRBV18 and TRBJ1-1, reads NAGVMQNPRHLVRRRGQEARLRCSPMKGHSHVYWYRQLPEEGLKFMVYLQKENIIDESGMPKERFSAEFPKEGPSILRIQQVVRGDSAAYFCASSPARRGAEAFFGQGTRLTVV.

Notes on this clone: Read coverage stops 3 residues before the CDR3 terminus; the germline J gene supplies the remainder. The chain is built from TRBV3-1 (or the pseudogene TRBV3-2) and TRBJ1-2; 9 bases are shared with TRBD1. The CDR3 sequence is 14 residues long. Germline V gene lookup returns CDR1 LGHDT and CDR2 YNNKEL (reference sequence). The CDR3 reads CASSYRGLEGGYTF. Incomplete CDR3 DNA: TGTGCCAGCAGCTACAGGGGGCTCGAAGGAGGC.

A note on this clone: The CDR3 extends 3 residues past the end of the read, so its final part is completed from the germline J gene. The V call is TRBV5-1, the J call TRBJ2-7; TRBD2 agrees at 9 bases. Germline CDR1 and CDR2: SGHRS and YFSETQ. V shed 2 bases and J 2 bases; nucleotides not matched to a gene: 2. The CDR3 has 14 residues. CDR3 DNA (partial): TGCGCCAGCAGCTTTTCTAGCGGGGCCTACGAG. It specifies CASSFSSGAYE. The CDR3, in full, reads CASSFSSGAYEQYF.

Concerning this clone: Read data end 3 residues before the CDR3 end; the end is taken from the germline J gene. The chain links TRBV7-9 to TRBJ2-2; a weak D match, TRBD1 (6 bases). The CDR3 length is 14 residues. V was shortened by 2 bases and J by 4 bases, with 8 bases between the two germline ends. CDR1 is SEHNR and CDR2 is FQNEAQ in the germline V gene (reference sequence). CDR3: CASSLQGPTGELFF. The part of the CDR3 DNA that was read is TGTGCCAGCAGCTTACAGGGGCCCACCGGGGAG.

As for this clone: Sequencing ends 3 residues short of the CDR3 end; the germline J gene provides the rest. This chain joins TRBV7-2 and TRBJ2-5, with D possibly TRBD2 on 6 matching bases. V was trimmed by 2 bases and J by 5 bases, leaving 15 bases between them. This CDR3 has 15 amino acids. From germline, CDR1 is SGHTA and CDR2 FQGNSA. Partial CDR3 DNA: TGTGCCAGCAGCTTATCCGGTTGGGGGGTTGAGACC. This codes for CASSLSGWGVET. The whole CDR3 region reads CASSLSGWGVETQYF. Full variable domain (outside the CDR3, taken from reference TRBV7-2 and TRBJ2-5): GAGVSQSPSNKVTEKGKDVELRCDPISGHTALYWYRQSLGQGLEFLIYFQGNSAPDKSGLPSDRFSAERTGGSVSTLTIQRTQQEDSAVYLCASSLSGWGVETQYFGPGTRLLVL.

The CDR3 spells CASSRTGGTYEQYF. Partial CDR3 DNA: TGTGCCAGCAGTCGTACAGGGGGTACCTACGAG. V usage is TRBV6-2 or TRBV6-3 and J usage is TRBJ2-7, with 8 bases identical to TRBD1. The observed sequence ends 3 residues before the CDR3 terminus, with the missing tail filled in from the germline J gene. The CDR3 has 14 residues. The V gene's germline CDR1 is MNHEY and CDR2 SVGEGT. The V and J ends lost 5 bases and 2 bases, in that order; junction bases with no gene match: 5.

In regard to this clone: The CDR3 is cut off 3 residues early in the read; its end comes from the germline J gene. This chain joins TRBV9 and TRBJ1-6; D possibly corresponds to TRBD1 (5 bases). With 3 bases removed from V and 12 bases from J, the gap between germline ends came to 16 bases. This CDR3 is built from 14 residues. Germline V gene sequence: CDR1 SGDLS, CDR2 YYNGEE. This CDR3 is CASSADYRGGPLHF. The DNA read from the CDR3 is TGTGCCAGCAGCGCAGACTACCGGGGGGGACCC.

The CDR3 here is CAISRGQGSYGYTF. CDR3 DNA, as far as it was read: TGTGCCATCAGTAGGGGGCAGGGTTCCTATGGC. The chain couples TRBV10-3 to TRBJ1-2, with 7 bases lining up with TRBD1. The CDR3 end lies 3 residues beyond the end of the read and is filled in from the germline J gene. With 5 bases clipped from V and 4 bases from J, the junction kept 7 bases outside the gene matches. CDR1 is ENHRY, CDR2 SYGVKD, per germline. The CDR3 contains 14 residues.

Worth noting for this clone: The CDR3 extends 3 residues past the end of the read, so its final part is completed from the germline J gene. The J gene is TRBJ2-1, the V gene TRBV7-8, with a weak D call TRBD2 (6 bases). The germline CDR1 and CDR2 sequences are SGHVS and FQNEAQ. The germline V and J ends were trimmed by 2 bases and 5 bases, with 13 bases remaining between them. This CDR3 region has 15 residues. CDR3 DNA (partial): TGTGCCAGCAGCTTATTCGGCCTAGCGAACAATGAG. Encoded protein: CASSLFGLANNE. The CDR3 in full is CASSLFGLANNEQFF.

With respect to this clone: The read halts 3 residues ahead of the CDR3 end, with the missing end drawn from the germline J gene. This chain uses TRBV5-4 with TRBJ2-3, with 8 bases fitting TRBD2. Germline CDR1 and CDR2: SGHNT and YYREEE (reference sequence). The CDR3 contains 15 residues. The V segment lost 1 base and the J segment 3 bases; nucleotides outside the gene matches: 4. The CDR3 protein is CASSLRGGLTDTQYF. CDR3 bases read: TGTGCCAGCAGCTTGCGGGGGGGCCTAACAGATACG.